The sequence of this T cell receptor (beta chain) was determined in a study of T-cell memory formation after mild COVID-19. A single record per CDR3 protein comes from TCRdb applying MiXCR to the 5' RACE reads. The sample lists approximately 260,000 distinct CDR3 sequences; around 17% were seen once. There are 14 residues in the CDR3. Trimming cost V 3 bases and J 5 bases; bases outside gene matches: 2. Germline V gives CDR1 SGHTA, CDR2 FQGNSA. This sequence joins TRBV7-2 and TRBJ1-4, with 8 bases matching TRBD1. This receptor was identified in a man younger than 30 who had mild COVID-19 (a few samples of this study predate the infection). Cell type and time point are not known. The material sequenced was PBMCs or a T cell subset sorted from them (not recorded which). DNA for the CDR3: TGTGCCAGCAGCTTCACAGGGGGAAATGAAAAACTGTTTTTT. This encodes CASSFTGGNEKLFF.